A selection of T cell receptor beta chains follows, all from one sample in a study of blood T cell repertoires in COVID-19. Profiled with immunoSEQ multiplex PCR; TCRdb holds only in-frame clones, not every one. This table holds roughly 120,000 clones, 60% to 85% found once. Input material: peripheral blood. The receptors come from a man aged 70 or older with acute or convalescent COVID-19. CDR3s include the opening cysteine and the closing phenylalanine or tryptophan. The order of the fields is J gene, V gene, clone size, D gene, CDR3 DNA, CDR3 protein. D genes are given only for firm matches. Size tells how often a clone was seen (once, few, many) or the class of an expanded clone, and some rows leave it out.

J gene: TRBJ2-7
V gene: TRBV3-1/TRBV3-2
clone size: -
D gene: -
CDR3 DNA: TGTGCCAGCAGCGAAATACAGGGTGTGGACCCCTACGAGCAGTACTTC
CDR3 protein: CASSEIQGVDPYEQYF

J gene: TRBJ2-7
V gene: TRBV6-5
clone size: -
D gene: TRBD1
CDR3 DNA: TGTGCCAGCAGTACTGGGACAGTCTACGAGCAGTACTTC
CDR3 protein: CASSTGTVYEQYF

J gene: TRBJ2-2
V gene: TRBV10-3
clone size: -
D gene: TRBD1
CDR3 DNA: TGTGCCATCAAGGGCCGGGACAGACCCACCGGGGAGCTGTTTTTT
CDR3 protein: CAIKGRDRPTGELFF

J gene: TRBJ2-1
V gene: TRBV4-1
clone size: -
D gene: TRBD2
CDR3 DNA: TGCGCCAGCAGCCCCCGTTGGGTAGCGGGAGGGAATGAGCAGTTCTTC
CDR3 protein: CASSPRWVAGGNEQFF

J gene: TRBJ1-6
V gene: TRBV4-3
clone size: few
D gene: -
CDR3 DNA: TGCGCCAGCACCTCCGGGACTGGGAATTCACCCCTCCACTTT
CDR3 protein: CASTSGTGNSPLHF

J gene: TRBJ2-2
V gene: TRBV6-4
clone size: -
D gene: -
CDR3 DNA: TGTGCCAGCAGTGTGGACTTGGCGGTTATCACCGGGGAGCTGTTTTTT
CDR3 protein: CASSVDLAVITGELFF

J gene: TRBJ2-3
V gene: TRBV28
clone size: few
D gene: TRBD2
CDR3 DNA: TGTGCCAGCAGCCCCGGGACTAGCGGGACGACAGATACGCAGTATTTT
CDR3 protein: CASSPGTSGTTDTQYF

J gene: TRBJ1-4
V gene: TRBV9
clone size: -
D gene: TRBD1
CDR3 DNA: TGTGCCAGCAGCGTAGATTACAGGGGAGCTAATGAAAAACTGTTTTTT
CDR3 protein: CASSVDYRGANEKLFF

J gene: TRBJ1-5
V gene: TRBV19
clone size: -
D gene: -
CDR3 DNA: TGTGCCAGTACAACAAGAAGCAATCAGCCCCAGCATTTT
CDR3 protein: CASTTRSNQPQHF

J gene: TRBJ1-2
V gene: TRBV18
clone size: -
D gene: TRBD1
CDR3 DNA: TGTGCCAGCTCAAGACAGGGGGTGTCGGGCTACACCTTC
CDR3 protein: CASSRQGVSGYTF

J gene: TRBJ2-7
V gene: TRBV19
clone size: -
D gene: TRBD1
CDR3 DNA: TGTGCCAGTAGTCCAAAGTCCGGGACAGGCTCCTACGAGCAGTACTTC
CDR3 protein: CASSPKSGTGSYEQYF

J gene: TRBJ2-7
V gene: TRBV7-9
clone size: -
D gene: -
CDR3 DNA: TGTGCCATCTCCTCTTCAGGTAACGAGCAGTACTTC
CDR3 protein: CAISSSGNEQYF

J gene: TRBJ1-4
V gene: TRBV5-8
clone size: -
D gene: TRBD1
CDR3 DNA: TGTGCCAGCAGCTTAGGTACCGGACAGGGGAATGAAAAACTGTTTTTT
CDR3 protein: CASSLGTGQGNEKLFF

J gene: TRBJ1-1
V gene: TRBV29-1
clone size: -
D gene: -
CDR3 DNA: TGCAGCGTTGACCCCTGGGGGACAACGAACACTGAAGCTTTCTTT
CDR3 protein: CSVDPWGTTNTEAFF

J gene: TRBJ2-1
V gene: TRBV7-6
clone size: few
D gene: TRBD1
CDR3 DNA: TGTGCCAGCAGCTTATCTTGGACAGGGGACAATGAGCAGTTCTTC
CDR3 protein: CASSLSWTGDNEQFF

J gene: TRBJ2-2
V gene: TRBV5-1
clone size: few
D gene: -
CDR3 DNA: TGCGCCAGCAGCTTCACAGGGAATGGAAACACCGGGGAGCTGTTTTTT
CDR3 protein: CASSFTGNGNTGELFF

J gene: TRBJ1-2
V gene: TRBV7-2
clone size: few
D gene: -
CDR3 DNA: TGTGCCAGCAGCTTAGTCGGGTCGGGAGCTAACTATGGCTACACCTTC
CDR3 protein: CASSLVGSGANYGYTF

J gene: TRBJ2-2
V gene: TRBV7-2
clone size: -
D gene: TRBD2
CDR3 DNA: TGTGCCAGCAGCTTAATCGGGGGGTTAAACACCGGGGAGCTGTTTTTT
CDR3 protein: CASSLIGGLNTGELFF

J gene: TRBJ1-4
V gene: TRBV19
clone size: once
D gene: -
CDR3 DNA: TGTGCCAGTACCAGGGCCCACCGGGCAACTAATGAAAAACTGTTTTTT
CDR3 protein: CASTRAHRATNEKLFF

J gene: TRBJ2-7
V gene: TRBV7-7
clone size: -
D gene: TRBD2
CDR3 DNA: TGTGCCAGCAGCCCGGGACTAGCGGGAGCTGGGGAGCAGTACTTC
CDR3 protein: CASSPGLAGAGEQYF

J gene: TRBJ1-2
V gene: TRBV30
clone size: few
D gene: -
CDR3 DNA: TGTGCCTGGCGACTAAACTATGGCTACACCTTC
CDR3 protein: CAWRLNYGYTF

J gene: TRBJ1-5
V gene: TRBV27
clone size: -
D gene: TRBD1
CDR3 DNA: TGTGCCAGCAGCCCGACAGGGGGACACAATCAGCCCCAGCATTTT
CDR3 protein: CASSPTGGHNQPQHF

J gene: TRBJ2-7
V gene: TRBV5-6
clone size: -
D gene: -
CDR3 DNA: TGTGCCAGCAGCACAAGAGACTTATACGAGCAGTACTTC
CDR3 protein: CASSTRDLYEQYF

J gene: TRBJ2-6
V gene: TRBV6-6
clone size: -
D gene: TRBD1
CDR3 DNA: TGTGCCAGCAGCGGACAGGTGGCAGGTGGGGCCAACGTCCTGACTTTC
CDR3 protein: CASSGQVAGGANVLTF

J gene: TRBJ2-4
V gene: TRBV29-1
clone size: -
D gene: -
CDR3 DNA: TGCAGCGTTGAAGGGGGTCGGGGGGCGGACATTCAGTACTTC
CDR3 protein: CSVEGGRGADIQYF

J gene: TRBJ2-3
V gene: TRBV2
clone size: -
D gene: -
CDR3 DNA: TGTGCCAGCAGTGATGCCCGAGACAGCCGCACAGATACGCAGTATTTT
CDR3 protein: CASSDARDSRTDTQYF

J gene: TRBJ1-5
V gene: TRBV3-1/TRBV3-2
clone size: -
D gene: TRBD1
CDR3 DNA: TGTGCCAGCAGCCAAGGGAAATCAAGCCCCGGACAGGTTAATCAGCCCCAGCATTTT
CDR3 protein: CASSQGKSSPGQVNQPQHF

J gene: TRBJ1-2
V gene: TRBV5-1
clone size: -
D gene: -
CDR3 DNA: TGCGCCAGCAGCTTGGAAGCCGGGGGAGCTAACTATGGCTACACCTTC
CDR3 protein: CASSLEAGGANYGYTF

J gene: TRBJ1-6
V gene: TRBV4-2
clone size: -
D gene: TRBD1
CDR3 DNA: TGTGCCAGCAGCCCAAACCCGGGACAGCTAAATTCACCCCTCCACTTT
CDR3 protein: CASSPNPGQLNSPLHF

J gene: TRBJ2-7
V gene: TRBV13
clone size: -
D gene: -
CDR3 DNA: TGTGCCAGCAGCTTGGCGGCAATCTACGAGCAGTACTTC
CDR3 protein: CASSLAAIYEQYF

J gene: TRBJ2-5
V gene: TRBV7-2
clone size: few
D gene: TRBD2
CDR3 DNA: TGTGCCAGCATGCTAGCGGGGGGGCCCCAAGAGACCCAGTACTTC
CDR3 protein: CASMLAGGPQETQYF

J gene: TRBJ1-2
V gene: TRBV6-2/TRBV6-3
clone size: -
D gene: TRBD1
CDR3 DNA: TGTGCCAGCAGTTACCTCTTTGGACAGGGGAGATATGGCTACACCTTC
CDR3 protein: CASSYLFGQGRYGYTF

J gene: TRBJ2-3
V gene: TRBV2
clone size: few
D gene: -
CDR3 DNA: TGTGCCAGCAGAACCAGGAGCACAGATACGCAGTATTTT
CDR3 protein: CASRTRSTDTQYF

J gene: TRBJ2-7
V gene: TRBV27
clone size: -
D gene: TRBD1
CDR3 DNA: TGTGCCAGCTCCCGCGCAGGGGGAGTGTACGAGCAGTACTTC
CDR3 protein: CASSRAGGVYEQYF

J gene: TRBJ2-7
V gene: TRBV13
clone size: -
D gene: -
CDR3 DNA: TGTGCCAGCAGTCAAGCCCGGGAGAGCTCCTACGAGCAGTACTTC
CDR3 protein: CASSQARESSYEQYF

J gene: TRBJ1-5
V gene: TRBV11-2
clone size: -
D gene: TRBD1
CDR3 DNA: TGTGCCAGCAGCCCTAGGGGGCAGGGTCAGCCCCAGCATTTT
CDR3 protein: CASSPRGQGQPQHF

J gene: TRBJ1-2
V gene: TRBV7-2
clone size: -
D gene: -
CDR3 DNA: TGTGCCAGCAGCTTAGGGGCGGGGGAGCATGGCTACACCTTC
CDR3 protein: CASSLGAGEHGYTF

J gene: TRBJ2-7
V gene: TRBV28
clone size: -
D gene: TRBD2
CDR3 DNA: TGTGCCAGCAGTTCATTAGCGGGATCCTACGAGCAGTACTTC
CDR3 protein: CASSSLAGSYEQYF

J gene: TRBJ1-2
V gene: TRBV21-1
clone size: -
D gene: -
CDR3 DNA: TGTGCCAGCAGTACTCCGGGACAGGGGGCGTTAGGCTACACCTTC
CDR3 protein: CASSTPGQGALGYTF